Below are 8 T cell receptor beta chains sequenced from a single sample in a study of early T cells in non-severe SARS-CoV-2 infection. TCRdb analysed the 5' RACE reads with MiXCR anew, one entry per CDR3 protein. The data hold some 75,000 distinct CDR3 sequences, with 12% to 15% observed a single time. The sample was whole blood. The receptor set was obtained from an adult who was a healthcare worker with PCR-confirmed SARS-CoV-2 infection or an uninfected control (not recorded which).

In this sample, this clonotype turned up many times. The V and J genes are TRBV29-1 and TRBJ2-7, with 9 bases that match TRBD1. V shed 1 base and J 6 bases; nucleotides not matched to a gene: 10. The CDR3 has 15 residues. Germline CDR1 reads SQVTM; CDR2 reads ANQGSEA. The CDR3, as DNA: TGCAGCGTTGAAGGGTCGGGACAGGGATACGGCGAGCAGTACTTC. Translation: CSVEGSGQGYGEQYF.

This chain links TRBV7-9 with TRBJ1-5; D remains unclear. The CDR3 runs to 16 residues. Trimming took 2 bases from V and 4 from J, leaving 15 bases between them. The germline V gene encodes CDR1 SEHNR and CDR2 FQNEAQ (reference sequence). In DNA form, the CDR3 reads TGTGCCAGCAGCTTAATAAGGTTCCCGAGGAATCAGCCCCAGCATTTT. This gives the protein CASSLIRFPRNQPQHF.

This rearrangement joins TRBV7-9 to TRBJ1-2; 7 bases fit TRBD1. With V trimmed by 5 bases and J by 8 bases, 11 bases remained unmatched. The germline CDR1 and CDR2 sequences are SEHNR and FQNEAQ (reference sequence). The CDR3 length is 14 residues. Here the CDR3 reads CASSPGTDSRGYTF. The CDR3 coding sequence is TGTGCCAGCAGCCCGGGGACAGACTCTAGAGGCTACACCTTC.

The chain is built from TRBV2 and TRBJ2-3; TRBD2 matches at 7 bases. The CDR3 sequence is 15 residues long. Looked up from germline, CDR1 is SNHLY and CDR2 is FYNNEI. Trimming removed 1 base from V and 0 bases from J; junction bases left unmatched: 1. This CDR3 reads CASSEERGSTDTQYF. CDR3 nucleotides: TGTGCCAGCAGTGAAGAGCGGGGTAGCACAGATACGCAGTATTTT.

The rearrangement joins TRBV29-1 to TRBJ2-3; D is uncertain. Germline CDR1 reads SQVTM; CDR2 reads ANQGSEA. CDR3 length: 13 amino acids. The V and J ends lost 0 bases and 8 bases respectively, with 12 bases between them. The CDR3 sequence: CSVEDPFRATQYF. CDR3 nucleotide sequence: TGCAGCGTTGAAGACCCGTTTCGAGCTACGCAGTATTTT.

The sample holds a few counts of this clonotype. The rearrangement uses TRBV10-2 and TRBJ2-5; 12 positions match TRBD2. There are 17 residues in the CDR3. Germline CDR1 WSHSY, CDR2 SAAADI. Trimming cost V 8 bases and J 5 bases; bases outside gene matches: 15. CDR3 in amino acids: CASHPSTSGGWQETQYF. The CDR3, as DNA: TGCGCCAGCCATCCCTCCACTAGCGGGGGGTGGCAGGAGACCCAGTACTTC.

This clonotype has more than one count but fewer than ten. CDR3 amino acids: CASSLALSTGELFF. CDR3 nucleotides: TGTGCCAGCAGCTTAGCCCTGAGCACCGGGGAGCTGTTTTTT. The V and J genes are TRBV7-6 and TRBJ2-2; D unclear. The CDR3 sequence is 14 residues long. Germline V gives CDR1 SGHVS, CDR2 FNYEAQ. Trimming pared 0 bases from V and 4 bases from J, leaving 6 bases between. Full variable domain (missing parts from reference TRBV7-6 and TRBJ2-2): GAGVSQSPRYKVTKRGQDVALRCDPISGHVSLYWYRQALGQGPEFLTYFNYEAQQDKSGLPNDRFSAERPEGSISTLTIQRTEQRDSAMYRCASSLALSTGELFFGEGSRLTVL.

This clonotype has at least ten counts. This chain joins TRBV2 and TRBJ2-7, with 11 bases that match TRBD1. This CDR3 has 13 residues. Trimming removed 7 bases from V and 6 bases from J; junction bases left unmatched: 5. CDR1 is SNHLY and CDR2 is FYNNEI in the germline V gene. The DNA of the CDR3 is TGTGCCAGCACCTTCGGACAGGGGGCCGAGCAGTACTTC. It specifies CASTFGQGAEQYF.